The T cell receptor (beta chain) under discussion was sequenced for a study of cytomegalovirus exposure and HLA in healthy donors. Findings of the study overall: Usually a TCR sequence was rare, but some public TCRs were found in many donors.

This clone was observed once. Its specificity is unknown. The PCR ran on 60 Vbeta and 13 Jbeta primers. Assay used: immunoSEQ multiplex PCR; TCRdb lists only in-frame clones, some missing. There are some 140,000 clones in the sample; 79% occur only once, and around 7% lies in the top ten. Sequenced input: PBMCs. The TCR comes from a man aged 40-49 years in good health and CMV-seropositive.

CDR3 loop: CASSESGGNTGELFF. In DNA form, the CDR3 reads TGTGCCAGCAGTGAGAGCGGAGGGAACACCGGGGAGCTGTTTTTT. The V call is TRBV6-4, the J call TRBJ2-2, with D possibly TRBD2 on 5 matching bases. Deletions cut 3 bases from V and 1 base from J, with 9 bases between. The germline gives CDR1 MRHNA, CDR2 SNTAGT. The CDR3 totals 15 residues.